This T cell receptor beta chain came from a study of long-term antiretroviral therapy in people with HIV. It was version v3.0 of the immunoSEQ assay that was run at survey level. The assay was immunoSEQ multiplex PCR, and TCRdb's table has in-frame clones only and misses some. The sample yields about 8,600 clones, 78% seen once. Sample: unsorted PBMCs, taken 0.6 years before starting antiretroviral therapy. This TCR derives from a man between 35 and 55 years old with HIV.

In DNA, the CDR3 is TGTGCCAGTAGTATAGCCGGTTCGGGTTCACCCCTCCACTTT. Its protein product is CASSIAGSGSPLHF. J is TRBJ1-6 and V is TRBV19; D not resolved. The CDR3 spans 14 residues. In germline, CDR1 is LNHDA, CDR2 SQIVND (reference sequence). Trimming took off 1 base at V and 9 bases at J, with 10 bases between the two ends.